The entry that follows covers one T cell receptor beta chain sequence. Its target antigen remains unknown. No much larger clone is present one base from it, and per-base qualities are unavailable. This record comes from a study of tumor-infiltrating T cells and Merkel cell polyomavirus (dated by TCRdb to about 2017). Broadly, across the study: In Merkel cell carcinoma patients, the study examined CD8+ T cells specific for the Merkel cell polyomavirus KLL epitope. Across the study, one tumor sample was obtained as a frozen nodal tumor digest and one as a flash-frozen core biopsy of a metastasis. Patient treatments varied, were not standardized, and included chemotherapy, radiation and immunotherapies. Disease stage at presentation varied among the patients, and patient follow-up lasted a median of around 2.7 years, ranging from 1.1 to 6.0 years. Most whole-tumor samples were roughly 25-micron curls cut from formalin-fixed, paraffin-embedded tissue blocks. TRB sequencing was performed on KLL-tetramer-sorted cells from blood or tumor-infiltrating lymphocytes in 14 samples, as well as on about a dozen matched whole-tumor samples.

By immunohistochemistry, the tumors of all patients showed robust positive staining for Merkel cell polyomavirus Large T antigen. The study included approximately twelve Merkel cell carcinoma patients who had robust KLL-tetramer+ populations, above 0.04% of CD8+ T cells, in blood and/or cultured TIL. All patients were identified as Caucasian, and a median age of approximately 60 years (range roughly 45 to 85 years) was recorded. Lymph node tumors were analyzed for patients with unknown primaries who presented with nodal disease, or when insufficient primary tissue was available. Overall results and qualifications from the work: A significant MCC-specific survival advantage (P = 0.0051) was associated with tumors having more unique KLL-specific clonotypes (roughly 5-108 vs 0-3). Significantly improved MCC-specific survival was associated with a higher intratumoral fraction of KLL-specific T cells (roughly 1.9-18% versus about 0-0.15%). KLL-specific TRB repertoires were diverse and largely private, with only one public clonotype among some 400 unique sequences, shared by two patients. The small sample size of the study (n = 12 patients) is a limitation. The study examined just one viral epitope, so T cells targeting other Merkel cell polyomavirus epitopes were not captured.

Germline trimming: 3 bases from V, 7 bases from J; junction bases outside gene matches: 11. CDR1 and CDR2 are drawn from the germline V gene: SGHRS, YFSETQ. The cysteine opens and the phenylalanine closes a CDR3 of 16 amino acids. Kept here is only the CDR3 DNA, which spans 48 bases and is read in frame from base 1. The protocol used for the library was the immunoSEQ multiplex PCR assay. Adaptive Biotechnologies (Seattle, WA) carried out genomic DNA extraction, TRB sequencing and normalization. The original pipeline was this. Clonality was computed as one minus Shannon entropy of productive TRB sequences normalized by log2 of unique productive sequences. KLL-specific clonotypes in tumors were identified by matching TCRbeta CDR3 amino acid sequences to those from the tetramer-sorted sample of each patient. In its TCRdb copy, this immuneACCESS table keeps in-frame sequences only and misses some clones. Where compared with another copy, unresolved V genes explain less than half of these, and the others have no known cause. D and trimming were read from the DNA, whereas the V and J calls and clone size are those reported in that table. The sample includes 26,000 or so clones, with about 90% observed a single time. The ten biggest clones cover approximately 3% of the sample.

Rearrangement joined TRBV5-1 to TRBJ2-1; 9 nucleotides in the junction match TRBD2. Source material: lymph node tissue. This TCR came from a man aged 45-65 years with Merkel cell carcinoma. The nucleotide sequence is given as TGCGCCAGCAGCTCCGGGGGTAGCGGGAGAGTAAATGAGCAGTTCTTC. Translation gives CASSSGGSGRVNEQFF.